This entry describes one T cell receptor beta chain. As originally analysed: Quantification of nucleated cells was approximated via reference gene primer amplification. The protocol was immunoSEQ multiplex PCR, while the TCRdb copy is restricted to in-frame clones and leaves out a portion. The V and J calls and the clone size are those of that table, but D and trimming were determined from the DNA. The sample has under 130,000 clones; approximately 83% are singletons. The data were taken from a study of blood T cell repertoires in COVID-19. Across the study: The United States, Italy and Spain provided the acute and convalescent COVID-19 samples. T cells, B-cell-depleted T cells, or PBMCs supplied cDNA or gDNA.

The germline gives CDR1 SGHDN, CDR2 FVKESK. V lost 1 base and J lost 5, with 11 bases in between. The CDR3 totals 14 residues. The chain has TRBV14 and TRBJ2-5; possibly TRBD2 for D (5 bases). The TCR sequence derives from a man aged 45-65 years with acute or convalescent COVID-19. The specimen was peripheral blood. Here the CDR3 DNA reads TGTGCCAGCAGCCAAGCGGCTAGCTGGGAGACCCAGTACTTC. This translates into CASSQAASWETQYF.